These 23 T cell receptor beta chains were sequenced from one sample in a study of monozygotic twins with inflammatory bowel disease (dated by TCRdb to the late 2010s). To prepare the library, 5' RACE was applied. TCRdb lists the instrument as Illumina HiSeq 2500. The reads were reprocessed in TCRdb, with one entry per CDR3 protein sequence and no accompanying DNA. The sample table includes about 380,000 distinct CDR3 sequences. The top ten clones comprise approximately 2.4% of the sample. The specimen sequenced was blood. These receptors were collected from a human donor with ulcerative colitis or Crohn's disease, or a healthy co-twin of an affected twin (not recorded which).

This chain uses TRBV11-2 with TRBJ2-7; the TCRdb call, TRBD2, lacks DNA for checking. In germline, CDR1 is SGHAT, CDR2 FQNNGV. The CDR3 has 18 amino acids. This chain's CDR3 is CASSLQAKGTSGSYEQYF.

The chain recombines TRBV5-5 with TRBJ2-3; TCRdb designates TRBD1, a call that cannot be tested without DNA. CDR1 and CDR2 (germline): SGHKS, YYEKEE (reference sequence). The CDR3 is made up of 14 amino acids. This CDR3 is CASSVQGFTDTQYF.

V usage is TRBV6-5 and J usage is TRBJ1-2. The CDR3 sequence is 14 residues long. From germline, CDR1 is MNHEY and CDR2 SVGAGI. This chain's CDR3 is CASSYYSSNYGYTF.

The J gene is TRBJ1-3, the V gene TRBV29-1; TCRdb's assignment of TRBD1 cannot be checked, as there is no DNA. Germline CDR1 SQVTM, CDR2 ANQGSEA. The CDR3 is 13 residues long. The CDR3: CSARGPSGNTIYF.

The gene calls are TRBV30 and TRBJ2-1. CDR1 GTSNPN and CDR2 SVGIG come from the germline V gene (reference sequence). This CDR3 contains 14 residues. The CDR3 is CAWREPSSYNEQFF.

The V and J genes are TRBV6-1 and TRBJ1-4; checking the TCRdb D call of TRBD1 is not possible without DNA. Germline assignment: CDR1 MNHNS and CDR2 SASEGT. The CDR3 extends over 17 amino acids. The CDR3 loop is CASRTRESGAGDEKLFF.

The gene calls are TRBV20-1 and TRBJ2-2; lacking DNA, the TRBD2 call made by TCRdb goes unchecked. This CDR3 has 17 residues. Germline-derived CDR1 and CDR2 are DFQATT and SNEGSKA (reference sequence). The CDR3 sequence: CSARDFRGTFNTGELFF.

The rearrangement uses TRBV20-1 and TRBJ2-1; as DNA is missing, the TRBD1 call by TCRdb cannot be tested. Looked up from germline, CDR1 is DFQATT and CDR2 is SNEGSKA (reference sequence). The CDR3 spans 15 residues. The CDR3 loop reads CSLTRRGGLLNEQFF.

The chain carries TRBV7-9 and TRBJ2-5; TCRdb picks TRBD1, but there is no DNA to check that call. This CDR3 contains 14 residues. Germline V lookup: CDR1 SEHNR, CDR2 FQNEAQ (reference sequence). The CDR3 protein is CASRPRTAKETQYF.

The chain is built from TRBV12-5 and TRBJ2-2; the D call from TCRdb, TRBD2, cannot be confirmed without DNA. This CDR3 spans 16 amino acids. In germline, CDR1 is LGHNT, CDR2 FRNRAP. The CDR3 loop is CASGPGRGWNTGELFF.

The V gene is TRBV24-1, the J gene TRBJ2-5; TCRdb reports TRBD1, a call that lacks DNA to check it against. The CDR3 covers 13 residues. Per germline, CDR1 KGHDR and CDR2 SFDVKD. The CDR3 here is CATSRDTKETQYF.

CDR3 residues: CASNPTGQGYNEQFF. This chain connects TRBV5-1 to TRBJ2-1; TCRdb picks TRBD1, but there is no DNA to check that call. CDR3 length equals 15 residues. Germline loops: CDR1 SGHRS, CDR2 YFSETQ.

The chain uses TRBV18 and TRBJ2-5; TCRdb picks TRBD2, but there is no DNA to check that call. The CDR3 loop spans 15 amino acids. The germline V gene has CDR1 KGHSH and CDR2 LQKENI. This chain's CDR3 is CASSPLPDNQETQYF.

This chain links TRBV5-1 with TRBJ1-4. CDR1 is SGHRS, CDR2 YFSETQ, per germline. This CDR3 is built from 14 residues. The CDR3 sequence is CASSDDLTNEKLFF.

The chain recombines TRBV28 with TRBJ1-5; the TCRdb D gene call, TRBD1, has no DNA to confirm it. Germline-derived CDR1 and CDR2 are MDHEN and SYDVKM. This CDR3 region has 20 residues. The CDR3 region is CASSLTPDRGLAVNNQPQHF.

The chain is built from TRBV5-1 and TRBJ1-5; TCRdb's D call of TRBD1 is untestable without DNA. CDR1 is SGHRS and CDR2 is YFSETQ in the germline V gene. The CDR3 extends over 14 amino acids. The CDR3 loop is CASSLGAGNQPQHF.

The chain joins TRBV4-1 to TRBJ2-2. Germline V CDR1 and CDR2: MGHRA, YSYEKL. The CDR3 contains 16 residues. This CDR3 reads CASSQVVRANTGELFF.

This rearrangement joins TRBV28 to TRBJ1-1; the D gene TCRdb calls, TRBD1, cannot be checked with no DNA. The CDR3 extends over 13 amino acids. CDR1 MDHEN and CDR2 SYDVKM come from the germline V gene. The CDR3 spells CASMDIMNTEAFF.

The chain uses TRBV6-5 and TRBJ2-2. The CDR3 has 12 amino acids. Germline V gives CDR1 MNHEY, CDR2 SVGAGI. The CDR3 here is CASSDRFGELFF.

The rearrangement uses TRBV4-3 and TRBJ2-2; TCRdb names TRBD1, which stays unverified in the absence of DNA. Germline CDR1 and CDR2: LGHNA and YSLEER. The CDR3 has 16 residues. This CDR3 is CASSQDDRANTGELFF.

V is TRBV7-9 and J is TRBJ1-4; the TCRdb D gene call, TRBD1, has no DNA to confirm it. Germline CDR1 reads SEHNR; CDR2 reads FQNEAQ (reference sequence). The CDR3 is made up of 15 amino acids. The CDR3 sequence: CATQPGQGFFEKLFF. The full variable domain, in which reference TRBV7-9 and TRBJ1-4 provide the parts outside the CDR3, is DTGVSQNPRHKITKRGQNVTFRCDPISEHNRLYWYRQTLGQGPEFLTYFQNEAQLEKSRLLSDRFSAERPKGSFSTLEIQRTEQGDSAMYLCATQPGQGFFEKLFFGSGTQLSVL.

The CDR3 sequence is CATSDPRVGIETQYF. The chain is built from TRBV24-1 and TRBJ2-5. This CDR3 region has 15 residues. Germline CDR1 and CDR2: KGHDR and SFDVKD.

The rearrangement joins TRBV6-5 to TRBJ2-6. This CDR3 is built from 15 residues. The germline V gene has CDR1 MNHEY and CDR2 SVGAGI. CDR3 sequence: CASSYEKPGANVLTF.